Listed here is a single T cell receptor (beta chain). Its antigen is still unknown. No much larger clone is present one base from it, and per-base qualities are unavailable. The CDR3 sequence holds 14 residues, the cysteine and phenylalanine included. Of the read, only the CDR3 DNA is kept; its 42 bases are in frame from base 1. Trimming accounts for 7 bases at V and 3 bases at J, while the number of junction bases matched to no gene is 7. This entry comes from a study of T cell repertoires in aging, cancer and after chemotherapy (dated by TCRdb to between 2018 and 2021). At the level of the whole study: The donors fell into six age groups ranging from 30 or younger to 70 or older, and each group had at least three individuals. Healthy donor control TCR repertoires were recorded over several months to years and showed clear clonal overlap across re-sampling. Roughly 8.8 million TCR reads were contained in the full dataset. To look at immunoaging and at how T cells reconstitute after chemotherapy, the study profiled TCR beta repertoires in peripheral blood from both healthy donors and cancer patients. Alongside under 100 healthy donors serving as a reference group, the cohort included some 210 cancer patients, of whom approximately 94 had hematological cancers and fewer than 130 had solid cancers.

On the study overall, not on this receptor specifically: Compared with age-matched healthy donors, untreated patients with either hematological or solid cancers had significantly lower TCR diversity in the blood along with higher clonality. In healthy donors, the decline in TCR diversity with age was mainly explained by loss of richness, whereas in cancer patients loss of evenness was also found to contribute. The authors noted that the repertoire data do not allow conclusions about immunological memory after chemotherapy. Median generation probability increased over the chemotherapy interval in both cancer cohorts, suggesting repertoire reconstitution through rebound thymic output.

TCR beta rearrangements were amplified from genomic DNA isolated from peripheral blood, not from sorted cells or RNA. Rearranged TRB sequences spanning V, D and J segments were amplified in a multiplex touch-down PCR with a mixed TRB-A/B primer pool. Illumina adapters and sample indices were attached to the amplicons in two consecutive PCR reactions using Phusion HS II polymerase. Amplicons were gel-purified using the NucleoSpin Gel and PCR Clean-up kit and were subsequently checked with Qubit and an Agilent 2100 Bioanalyzer. Sequencing of the libraries was done on an Illumina MiSeq with paired-end, single-indexed 600-cycle runs. The authors' analysis ran thus. MiXCR versions 2.12 and 3.0.5 were used to process TRB sequences. Each unique CDR3 nucleotide sequence counted as one clone, and only productive sequences with at least two reads were retained. The repertoire metrics were Shannon diversity, evenness, clonality (defined as one minus evenness), and alpha-parameterized diversity profiles covering alpha 0 to 5. Generation probabilities of clones in paired pre- and post-chemotherapy samples were computed with the IGoR algorithm. TCRdb trimmed public reads at Q25 via fastp, called clones via MiXCR and kept in-frame beta chains. Each CDR3 protein appears once, grouped with its most common genes and DNA. TCRdb's processing, not the authors' own work, is the source of the V and J calls. Present in this sample are around 13,000 distinct CDR3 sequences, roughly 20% of which were seen just once. The top ten constitute 5.7% of the sample.

The specimen sequenced was blood. The chain uses TRBV12-3 or TRBV12-4 and TRBJ2-7; TRBD2 lines up with 9 middle nucleotides. The TCR comes from a human donor in good health. The CDR3 loop reads CASTRAGGSYEQYF. The sequence in DNA is TGTGCCAGCACCAGAGCGGGGGGAAGCTACGAGCAGTACTTC.